This T cell receptor beta chain comes out of a study of regulatory T cells in long-lasting Graves disease. General study findings and limits: Shared public clonotypes totalled roughly 2,500 in persistent patients, compared with 966 in new patients. TRBV28, TRBJ1-2 and TRBJ2-5 were segments that persistent disease favored. Lower TCR diversity was seen in persistent Graves' patients than in newly diagnosed ones.

This clonotype was counted at least ten times. Antigen unknown. Time point reported: persistent/refractory GD, antithyroid drugs over 5 years with positive TRAb. Researchers made the TCR library from RNA that was extracted from PBMCs. Germline CDR1 MDHEN, CDR2 SYDVKM. The CDR3 sequence is 12 residues long. Building the TCR beta libraries relied on iRepertoire HTBI primers, and CDR3 regions underwent Arm-PCR. One entry per CDR3 protein, called by TCRdb with MiXCR from the multiplex PCR reads. Of roughly 430,000 distinct CDR3 sequences listed, 21% are singletons. This TCR was sampled from a female donor with Graves disease. The rearrangement joins TRBV28 to TRBJ2-7; D is possibly TRBD2 (6 bases). Sequences were derived from peripheral blood mononuclear cells (PBMCs), sampled when the disease was refractory, from a patient treated with antithyroid drugs. In nucleotides, the CDR3 is TGTGGGTCGGGGGAATCCACCTACGAGCAGTACTTC. This translates into CGSGESTYEQYF.